This T cell receptor (beta chain) was identified during a study of CXCR3-negative and CXCR3-positive naive CD8 T cells. With UMI labels, 5' RACE was used to prepare the TRB cDNA libraries. TCRdb reworked the 5' RACE reads into one entry per CDR3 protein, no DNA. The sample table includes around 29,000 distinct CDR3 sequences. Germline lookup yields CDR1 MRHNA and CDR2 SNTAGT. The CDR3 runs to 17 residues. The TCR sequence derives from a human donor in good health. Some clones in this sample may be carry-over from other donors' samples. Material for sequencing was memory CD8+ T cells from blood. This sequence joins TRBV6-4 and TRBJ2-3; the D call of TRBD2 rests on TCRdb alone, since no DNA is present to check it. CDR3: CASTPKAGDYRGDTQYF.